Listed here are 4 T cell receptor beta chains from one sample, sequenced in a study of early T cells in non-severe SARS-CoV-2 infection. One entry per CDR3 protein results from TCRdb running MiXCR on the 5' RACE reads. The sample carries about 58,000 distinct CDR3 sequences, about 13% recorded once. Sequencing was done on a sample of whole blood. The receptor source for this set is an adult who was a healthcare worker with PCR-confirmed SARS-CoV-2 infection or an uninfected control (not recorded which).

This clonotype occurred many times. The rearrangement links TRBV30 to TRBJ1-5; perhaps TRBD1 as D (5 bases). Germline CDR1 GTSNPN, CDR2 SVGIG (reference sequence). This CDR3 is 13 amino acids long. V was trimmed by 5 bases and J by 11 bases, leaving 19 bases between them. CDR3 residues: CAWGDRRFRSQHF. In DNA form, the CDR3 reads TGTGCCTGGGGGGACCGGCGCTTTCGGTCCCAGCATTTT.

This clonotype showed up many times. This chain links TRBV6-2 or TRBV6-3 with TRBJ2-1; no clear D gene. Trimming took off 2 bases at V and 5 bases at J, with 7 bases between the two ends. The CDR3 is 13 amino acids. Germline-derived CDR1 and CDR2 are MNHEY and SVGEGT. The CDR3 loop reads CASSYGQDNEQFF. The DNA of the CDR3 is TGTGCCAGCAGTTACGGGCAGGACAATGAGCAGTTCTTC.

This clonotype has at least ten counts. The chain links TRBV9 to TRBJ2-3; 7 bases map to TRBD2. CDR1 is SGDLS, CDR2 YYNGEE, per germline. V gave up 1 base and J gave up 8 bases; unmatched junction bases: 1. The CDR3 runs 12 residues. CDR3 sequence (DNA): TGTGCCAGCAGCGTACGCGGGGGTACGCAGTATTTT. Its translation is CASSVRGGTQYF.

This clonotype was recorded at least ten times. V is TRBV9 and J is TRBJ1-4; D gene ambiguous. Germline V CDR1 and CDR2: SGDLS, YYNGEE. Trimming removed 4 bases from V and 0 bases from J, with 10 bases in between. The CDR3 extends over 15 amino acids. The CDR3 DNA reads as TGTGCCAGCAGCCCGCGGGTATCAACTAATGAAAAACTGTTTTTT. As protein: CASSPRVSTNEKLFF.